These 18 T cell receptor beta chains share one sample of origin, sequenced in a study of breast tumors, draining lymph nodes, adjacent tissues. Breast cancer patients provided tissue from their axillary draining lymph nodes. MiXCR, applied by TCRdb to the multiplex PCR reads, yields one record per CDR3 protein. The sample lists 170,000 or so distinct CDR3 sequences, approximately 30% seen once, with about 4% in the top ten. The sample consisted of axillary lymph node tissue. These receptors originate from a female donor with breast cancer. Some clones in this sample may be carry-over from other donors' samples.

The V gene is TRBV7-2, the J gene TRBJ1-4; a weak D match, TRBD1 (5 bases). Germline loops: CDR1 SGHTA, CDR2 FQGNSA. The CDR3 totals 13 residues. V was trimmed by 4 bases and J by 7 bases, leaving 10 bases between them. This CDR3 reads CASSSSGTEKLFF. In DNA, the CDR3 is TGTGCCAGCAGCTCCTCAGGGACTGAAAAACTGTTTTTT.

This clonotype has ten or more counts. J is TRBJ2-7 and V is TRBV20-1; D may be TRBD2 (6 bases). V was trimmed by 2 bases and J by 0 bases, leaving 14 bases between them. This CDR3 has 15 amino acids. In germline, CDR1 is DFQATT, CDR2 SNEGSKA (reference sequence). The CDR3 sequence: CSARPISGASYEQYF. DNA for the CDR3: TGCAGTGCTAGACCGATTAGCGGAGCCTCCTACGAGCAGTACTTC.

V and J are TRBV7-9 and TRBJ1-5, with D possibly matching TRBD1 (6 bases). The CDR3 covers 16 residues. Germline CDR1 SEHNR, CDR2 FQNEAQ (reference sequence). Trimming stripped 0 bases from V and 4 bases from J, with 13 bases between. The CDR3 here is CASSLALEGVNQPQHF. The CDR3 DNA reads TGTGCCAGCAGCTTAGCGCTCGAGGGGGTTAATCAGCCCCAGCATTTT.

This CDR3 is CASSTRQYEQYF. The DNA for the CDR3 is TGTGCCAGCAGTACCCGACAGTACGAGCAGTACTTC. This chain links TRBV27 with TRBJ2-7; TRBD1 might be the D (5 bases). Trimming shortened V by 5 bases and J by 4 bases, and 9 bases separated the two germline ends. The CDR3 has 12 residues. The V gene's germline CDR1 is MNHEY and CDR2 SMNVEV (reference sequence).

V and J are TRBV6-5 and TRBJ2-2, with 7 bases aligning to TRBD2. V lost 7 bases and J lost 3; bases outside the gene matches: 8. This CDR3 spans 15 amino acids. CDR1 MNHEY and CDR2 SVGAGI come from the germline V gene. The CDR3 is CASKLNREDTGELFF. The CDR3 DNA follows: TGTGCCAGCAAGCTGAACCGGGAGGACACCGGGGAGCTGTTTTTT.

This clonotype occurred once. CDR3 loop: CASSPPRPWEGFTF. Written as DNA, the CDR3 is TGTGCCAGCAGTCCCCCCCGCCCTTGGGAGGGGTTCACCTTC. V is TRBV25-1 and J is TRBJ1-2, with D tentatively TRBD1 (5 bases). Trimming took 5 bases from V and 13 from J, leaving 23 bases between them. Looked up from germline, CDR1 is MGHDK and CDR2 is SYGVNS. The CDR3 runs 14 residues.

The chain has TRBV5-1 and TRBJ2-5; 13 bases align to TRBD2. The CDR3 contains 16 residues. V gave up 3 bases and J gave up 3 bases; unmatched junction bases: 5. The germline gives CDR1 SGHRS, CDR2 YFSETQ. DNA for the CDR3: TGCGCCAGCAGCTCAGCGACTAGCGGGGGGAAAGAGACCCAGTACTTC. It encodes CASSSATSGGKETQYF.

The chain carries TRBV4-3 and TRBJ1-2; no firm D call. The CDR3 has 15 amino acids. Between the trimmed V and J ends, which lost 1 base and 1 base, there was a span of 10 bases. CDR1 and CDR2 (germline): LGHNA, YSLEER. Here the CDR3 reads CASSQGQAYNYGYTF. CDR3 in DNA: TGCGCCAGCAGCCAAGGGCAGGCCTATAACTATGGCTACACCTTC.

The rearrangement uses TRBV7-8 and TRBJ2-6, with D hard to call. Germline-derived CDR1 and CDR2 are SGHVS and FQNEAQ. Trimming left V 1 base short and J 4 bases short, with 11 bases between. This CDR3 comprises 16 residues. The CDR3 sequence: CASSLGGPKGANVLTF. CDR3 sequence (DNA): TGTGCCAGCAGCTTAGGCGGACCCAAGGGGGCCAACGTCCTGACTTTC.

This chain joins TRBV29-1 and TRBJ1-2, with D uncertain. Germline CDR1 SQVTM, CDR2 ANQGSEA. V dropped 6 bases and J dropped 1 base, with 12 bases sitting between them. The CDR3 runs to 13 residues. The CDR3 DNA sequence: TGCAGCGTACCGGCAGTCATTAACTATGGCTACACCTTC. Translating gives CSVPAVINYGYTF.

In regard to this clonotype: This likely comes from a read error, as the CDR3 has no conserved phenylalanine or tryptophan at its end. This chain uses TRBV19 with TRBJ2-5; D not resolved. The CDR3 covers 13 residues. CDR1 and CDR2 (germline): LNHDA, SQIVND (reference sequence). The CDR3 region is CASSIVAGETQYS. CDR3 DNA sequence: TGTGCTAGTAGTATAGTGGCAGGAGAGACCCAGTACTCC.

This clonotype was recorded a few times. A read error is possible here, since a much larger clone lies one base away. The rearrangement links TRBV20-1 to TRBJ2-7; 10 nucleotides match TRBD1. This CDR3 region has 16 residues. Germline CDR1 reads DFQATT; CDR2 reads SNEGSKA (reference sequence). V dropped 3 bases and J dropped 1; count of bases not matched to a gene: 9. CDR3 amino acids: CSARRGQGKPSYEQYF. In nucleotides, the CDR3 is TGCAGTGCTAGGAGGGGACAGGGGAAACCGTCCTACGAGCAGTACTTC.

As concerns this clonotype: A junction end diverges from the germline sequence, so it may reflect a read error. V gene TRBV27 combines with J gene TRBJ2-7; D uncertain. From germline, CDR1 is MNHEY and CDR2 SMNVEV (reference sequence). The CDR3 contains 14 residues. In nucleotides, the CDR3 is TGTGCCGGCAGTTTATCGGCCCAGCTTGGCGAGCAGTACTTC. It is translated as CAGSLSAQLGEQYF.

This clonotype has at least ten counts. This chain joins TRBV19 and TRBJ2-1; 9 bases line up with TRBD2. CDR1 is LNHDA and CDR2 is SQIVND in the germline V gene (reference sequence). Trimming at V came to 9 bases and at J to 8 bases, leaving 14 bases not matched to a gene. This CDR3 has 15 residues. CDR3 sequence: CASTPFSGRVDEQFF. The DNA for the CDR3 is TGTGCCAGCACCCCGTTTAGCGGGAGAGTCGATGAGCAGTTCTTC.

Ten or more counts support this clonotype. The chain combines TRBV12-3 or TRBV12-4 with TRBJ1-2; possible D gene TRBD1, 5 bases. The CDR3 sequence is 16 residues long. V was shortened by 2 bases and J by 5 bases, with 18 bases between the two germline ends. The CDR3 DNA sequence: TGTGCCAGCAGTTTAACGGGAGGAGGGGATGGGTATGGCTACACCTTC. It is translated as CASSLTGGGDGYGYTF.

The rearrangement uses TRBV10-3 and TRBJ2-3; D unresolved. CDR1 ENHRY and CDR2 SYGVKD come from the germline V gene. V lost 4 bases, J lost 1 base, and 9 bases lay in between. The CDR3 spans 14 residues. CDR3 in DNA: TGTGCCATCAGTGTGGAATGGGGCACAGATACGCAGTATTTT. Protein sequence: CAISVEWGTDTQYF.

This clonotype was recorded at least ten times. This chain uses TRBV18 with TRBJ2-5; TRBD2 agrees at 11 bases. The CDR3 extends over 15 amino acids. V lost 1 base, J lost 4 bases, and 2 bases stayed unmatched. CDR1 is KGHSH and CDR2 is LQKENI in the germline V gene. The DNA of the CDR3 is TGTGCCAGCTCACCACGGGGGACTAGCGGAGAGACCCAGTACTTC. It is translated as CASSPRGTSGETQYF.

This clonotype was recorded many times. V is TRBV11-3 and J is TRBJ2-5; D might be TRBD2 (6 bases). From germline, CDR1 is SGHNT and CDR2 YENEEA. The CDR3 contains 17 residues. V gave up 3 bases and J gave up 0 bases, with 17 bases separating them. The CDR3 protein is CASSLGLTGRDQETQYF. In DNA, the CDR3 is TGTGCCAGCAGCTTGGGACTCACAGGACGGGACCAAGAGACCCAGTACTTC.